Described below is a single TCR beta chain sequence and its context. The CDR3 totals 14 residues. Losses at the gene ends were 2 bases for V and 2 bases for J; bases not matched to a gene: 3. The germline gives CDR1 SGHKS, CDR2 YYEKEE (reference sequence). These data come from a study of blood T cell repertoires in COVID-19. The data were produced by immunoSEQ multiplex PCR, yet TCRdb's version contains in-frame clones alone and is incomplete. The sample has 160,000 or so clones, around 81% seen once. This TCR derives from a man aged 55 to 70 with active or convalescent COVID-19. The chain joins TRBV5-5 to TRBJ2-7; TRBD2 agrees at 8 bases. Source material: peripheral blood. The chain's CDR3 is CASSFRGGPYEQYF. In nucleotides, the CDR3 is TGTGCCAGCAGCTTTCGCGGGGGGCCCTACGAGCAGTACTTC.